The sequence of this T cell receptor beta chain was determined in a study of blood T cell repertoires in COVID-19. On the study more broadly: Donors in the United States, Italy and Spain gave samples during acute or convalescent COVID-19. Nucleic acid was either cDNA or gDNA, and it came from T cells, B-cell-depleted T cells, or PBMCs.

Authors' data handling: Counts of nucleated cells, estimated from reference gene primer amplification, were obtained. This table comes from immunoSEQ multiplex PCR, and its TCRdb copy is limited to in-frame clones, with some not included. That table is the source of V, J and clone size, and D and trimming were worked out from the DNA. The sample has tens of thousands of clones, 65% to 80% seen once. This CDR3 has 15 residues. Germline lookup yields CDR1 SGHDT and CDR2 YYEEEE. V dropped 0 bases and J dropped 6; count of bases not matched to a gene: 8. Only one count was recorded for this clone. V and J are TRBV5-6 and TRBJ1-2, with 7 bases fitting TRBD1. The receptor was derived from a man in his sixties with active or convalescent COVID-19. Sequencing was done on a sample of peripheral blood. Here the CDR3 reads CASSLARGQSHGYTF. The CDR3 DNA reads as TGTGCCAGCAGCTTGGCAAGGGGGCAATCTCATGGCTACACCTTC.